What follows are 14 T cell receptor beta chains derived from one specimen sequenced in a study of cytomegalovirus exposure and HLA in healthy donors. PCR used 60 Vbeta primers and 13 Jbeta primers. The protocol was immunoSEQ multiplex PCR, while the TCRdb copy is restricted to in-frame clones and leaves out a portion. The sample consists of some 160,000 clones, over 70% of them appearing once. The sequencing sample was made of PBMCs. The receptors originated from a woman in her fifties or sixties in good health and CMV-seronegative.

The chain has TRBV7-9 and TRBJ2-2, with 7 bases identical to TRBD2. The V segment lost 7 bases and the J segment 3 bases; nucleotides outside the gene matches: 8. From germline, CDR1 is SEHNR and CDR2 FQNEAQ (reference sequence). CDR3 length: 15 residues. The DNA for the CDR3 is TGTGCCAGCAAACGGAGCGGGACGGACACCGGGGAGCTGTTTTTT. Amino acids: CASKRSGTDTGELFF.

The rearrangement joins TRBV29-1 to TRBJ2-2; D perhaps matches TRBD2 (6 bases). Germline V CDR1 and CDR2: SQVTM, ANQGSEA. This CDR3 comprises 13 residues. V lost 4 bases, J lost 5 bases, and 11 bases lay in between. The CDR3 nucleotides are TGCAGCGTTGCAGGAGGGTTAACCGGGGAGCTGTTTTTT. Translating it yields CSVAGGLTGELFF.

A single count supports this clone. This chain links TRBV7-2 with TRBJ1-5, with D perhaps TRBD1 (6 bases). V was clipped by 1 base and J by 1 base, with 8 bases between them. Germline-derived CDR1 and CDR2 are SGHTA and FQGNSA. This CDR3 has 15 residues. CDR3 loop: CASSLEGVSNQPQHF. Here the CDR3 DNA reads TGTGCCAGCAGCTTAGAGGGGGTAAGCAATCAGCCCCAGCATTTT.

The genes are TRBV21-1 and TRBJ2-7; the table calls TRBD2, which could not be checked here. TRBV21-1 represents a pseudogene. This CDR3 is 17 amino acids long. The CDR3 region has the DNA TGTGCCAGCAGCAAAAAGGGGCGGGATCGACCCAACTCCGAGCAGTACTTC. Translation gives CASSKKGRDRPNSEQYF.

The chain employs TRBV4-1 and TRBJ2-2; the D is unclear. Germline CDR1 and CDR2: MGHRA and YSYEKL. The CDR3 is 16 residues long. Trimming removed 0 bases at V and 5 bases at J, with 13 bases between. CDR3 bases: TGCGCCAGCAGCCAAGATCCCAGCGCGTTAACCGGGGAGCTGTTTTTT. It encodes CASSQDPSALTGELFF.

CDR3 nucleotides: TGTGCCATCAGTCCTGGGCTAGCCAAAAACATTCAGTACTTC. It codes for CAISPGLAKNIQYF. V gene TRBV10-3 combines with J gene TRBJ2-4; D unresolved. Trimming cost V 5 bases and J 0 bases, with 8 bases left between them. The germline V gene has CDR1 ENHRY and CDR2 SYGVKD. This CDR3 region has 14 residues.

V is TRBV28 and J is TRBJ2-3; the match to TRBD1 covers 7 bases. This CDR3 has 14 amino acids. The V gene's germline CDR1 is MDHEN and CDR2 SYDVKM. The J segment lost 2 bases and the V segment lost 4 bases, leaving 3 bases of the junction unmatched. CDR3 amino acids: CASSWDSPTDTQYF. The CDR3 region has the DNA TGTGCCAGCAGTTGGGACAGCCCCACAGATACGCAGTATTTT.

The rearrangement uses TRBV10-3 and TRBJ2-3; TRBD2 matches 12 bases. CDR3 length: 15 amino acids. The ends lost 6 bases at V and 4 bases at J; junction bases unmatched: 5. Germline V lookup: CDR1 ENHRY, CDR2 SYGVKD. CDR3 bases: TGTGCCATCAGGGAGACTAGCGGGGGAGCAGATACGCAGTATTTT. Amino acids: CAIRETSGGADTQYF.

The chain joins TRBV27 to TRBJ2-7, with D possibly being TRBD2 (6 bases). The CDR3 length is 16 residues. Trimming cost V 0 bases and J 3 bases, with 15 bases left between them. Germline loops: CDR1 MNHEY, CDR2 SMNVEV (reference sequence). For the CDR3, the DNA is TGTGCCAGCAGTTTATCGTGGGGACTTCCAAGCTACGAGCAGTACTTC. It yields the protein CASSLSWGLPSYEQYF.

The chain recombines TRBV19 with TRBJ2-7; the D gene is possibly TRBD2 (5 bases). V was trimmed by 4 bases and J by 0 bases, leaving 7 bases between them. Germline V CDR1 and CDR2: LNHDA, SQIVND (reference sequence). This CDR3 has 13 residues. The CDR3 reads CASSSGSSYEQYF. As DNA, the CDR3 is TGTGCCAGTAGTAGTGGGAGCTCCTACGAGCAGTACTTC.

In its sample, this clone was seen a few times. The chain uses TRBV19 and TRBJ1-1; D is possibly TRBD1 (5 bases). Trimming removed 6 bases at V and 4 bases at J, with 21 bases between. The germline V gene has CDR1 LNHDA and CDR2 SQIVND (reference sequence). This CDR3 contains 16 residues. Here the CDR3 DNA reads TGTGCCAGTAGGATCCGAGAACAGGTCGTTGGCACTGAAGCTTTCTTT. Its translation: CASRIREQVVGTEAFF.

The V and J genes are TRBV21-1 and TRBJ2-1; whether TRBD2, the table's D call, matches the DNA was not checked. TRBV21-1 is noted as a pseudogene. The CDR3 spans 15 residues. DNA for the CDR3: TGTGCCAGCAGCTTAACCGGGACTAGGGACCATGAGCAGTTCTTC. This translates into CASSLTGTRDHEQFF.

A few counts support this clone. The chain has TRBV6-5 and TRBJ1-1, with D tentatively TRBD1 (6 bases). Trimming left V 6 bases short and J 2 bases short, with 16 bases between. Germline V gene data show CDR1 as MNHEY and CDR2 as SVGAGI. This CDR3 region has 15 residues. CDR3 in amino acids: CASRTPGAPNTEAFF. In nucleotides, the CDR3 is TGTGCCAGCAGAACTCCAGGGGCACCAAACACTGAAGCTTTCTTT.

The chain has TRBV30 and TRBJ1-6; D is perhaps TRBD1 (5 bases). The length of the CDR3 is 16 residues. V gave up 0 bases and J gave up 8 bases, with 17 bases separating them. Germline loops: CDR1 GTSNPN, CDR2 SVGIG (reference sequence). The CDR3: CAWSVAGGAPDSPLHF. DNA for the CDR3: TGTGCCTGGAGTGTGGCTGGTGGGGCGCCGGATTCACCCCTCCACTTT.